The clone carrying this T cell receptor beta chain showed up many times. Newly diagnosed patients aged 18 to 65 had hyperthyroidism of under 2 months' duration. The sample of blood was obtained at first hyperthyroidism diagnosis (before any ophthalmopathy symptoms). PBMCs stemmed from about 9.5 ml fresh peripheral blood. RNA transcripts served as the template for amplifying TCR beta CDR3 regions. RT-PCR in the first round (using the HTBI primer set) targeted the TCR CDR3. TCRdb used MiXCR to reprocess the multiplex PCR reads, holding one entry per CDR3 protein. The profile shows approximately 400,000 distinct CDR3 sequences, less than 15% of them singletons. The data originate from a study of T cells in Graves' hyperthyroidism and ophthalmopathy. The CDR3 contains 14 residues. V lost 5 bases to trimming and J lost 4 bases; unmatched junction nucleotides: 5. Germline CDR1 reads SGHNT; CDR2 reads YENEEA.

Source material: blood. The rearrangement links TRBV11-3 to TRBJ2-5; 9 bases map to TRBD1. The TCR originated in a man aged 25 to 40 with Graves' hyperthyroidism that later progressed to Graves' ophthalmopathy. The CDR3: CASSPGQGPETQYF. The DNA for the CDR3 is TGTGCCAGCAGCCCGGGACAGGGACCAGAGACCCAGTACTTC.